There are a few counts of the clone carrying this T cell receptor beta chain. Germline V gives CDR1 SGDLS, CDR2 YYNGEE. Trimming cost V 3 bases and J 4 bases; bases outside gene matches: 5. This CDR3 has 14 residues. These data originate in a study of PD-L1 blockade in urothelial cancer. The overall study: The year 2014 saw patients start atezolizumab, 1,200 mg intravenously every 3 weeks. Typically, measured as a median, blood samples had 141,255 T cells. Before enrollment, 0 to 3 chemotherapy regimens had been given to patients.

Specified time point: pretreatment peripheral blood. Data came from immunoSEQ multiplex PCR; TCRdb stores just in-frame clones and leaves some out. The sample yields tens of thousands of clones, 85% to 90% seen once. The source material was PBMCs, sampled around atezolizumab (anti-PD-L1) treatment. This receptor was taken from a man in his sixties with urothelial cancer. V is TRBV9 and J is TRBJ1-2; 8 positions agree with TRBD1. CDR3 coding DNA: TGTGCCAGCAGCGCTGGGACAGGACCCTATGGCTACACCTTC. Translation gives CASSAGTGPYGYTF.